The clone carrying this TCR beta chain was seen just once. This specimen comes from a study of long-term antiretroviral therapy in people with HIV. Trimming shortened V by 0 bases and J by 2 bases, and 13 bases separated the two germline ends. The germline V gene has CDR1 SEHNR and CDR2 FQNEAQ (reference sequence). This CDR3 has 16 residues. The assay used was immunoSEQ (version v3.0), run at survey level. Sequencing used immunoSEQ multiplex PCR; TCRdb keeps in-frame clones, though not all of them. The sample contains 24,000 or so clones, roughly 95% of which appear only once. This clonotype originated in a woman aged 45 to 65 with HIV. The chain carries TRBV7-9 and TRBJ2-5; D perhaps matches TRBD1 (6 bases). The sequencing used unsorted PBMCs, collected around 4.7 years after starting antiretroviral therapy. For the CDR3, the DNA is TGTGCCAGCAGCTTAGCAATATATACAGGGCAAGAGACCCAGTACTTC. Translated: CASSLAIYTGQETQYF.